The 20 T cell receptor beta chains listed next were all sequenced from one sample in a study of blood T cell repertoires in COVID-19. Clones were sequenced by immunoSEQ multiplex PCR, and TCRdb holds only the in-frame ones, with some missing. The profile covers 350,000 to 500,000 clones, with approximately 91% appearing a single time and 1.4% to 1.5% taken by the ten largest. Sequencing was carried out using PBMCs or T cells enriched from blood (not recorded which). All receptors derive from a woman aged 18-30 years who had been exposed to COVID-19.

J is TRBJ1-4 and V is TRBV7-9; a weak D match, TRBD1 (6 bases). The CDR3 loop spans 15 amino acids. Germline loops: CDR1 SEHNR, CDR2 FQNEAQ (reference sequence). Trimming pared 1 base from V and 4 bases from J, leaving 10 bases between. This chain's CDR3 is CASSLVQGSNEKLFF. As DNA, the CDR3 is TGTGCCAGCAGCTTAGTTCAGGGGAGTAATGAAAAACTGTTTTTT. The complete variable domain, with remaining parts taken from reference TRBV7-9 and TRBJ1-4, reads DTGVSQNPRHKITKRGQNVTFRCDPISEHNRLYWYRQTLGQGPEFLTYFQNEAQLEKSRLLSDRFSAERPKGSFSTLEIQRTEQGDSAMYLCASSLVQGSNEKLFFGSGTQLSVL.

The chain carries TRBV2 and TRBJ1-2, with 7 bases lining up with TRBD1. The germline gives CDR1 SNHLY, CDR2 FYNNEI. This CDR3 comprises 13 residues. V lost 5 bases to trimming and J lost 4 bases; unmatched junction nucleotides: 4. The CDR3 loop is CASSRDSVYGYTF. In nucleotides, the CDR3 is TGTGCCAGCAGTCGGGACAGTGTCTATGGCTACACCTTC.

The rearrangement joins TRBV2 to TRBJ2-3; tentative D call: TRBD2 (5 bases). This CDR3 spans 13 amino acids. Germline V lookup: CDR1 SNHLY, CDR2 FYNNEI. Trimming left V 4 bases short and J 3 bases short, with 8 bases between. The chain's CDR3 is CASSGLATDTQYF. In nucleotides, the CDR3 is TGTGCCAGCAGTGGCCTAGCTACAGATACGCAGTATTTT. Filled out from reference TRBV2 and TRBJ2-3, the complete variable domain reads EPEVTQTPSHQVTQMGQEVILRCVPISNHLYFYWYRQILGQKVEFLVSFYNNEISEKSEIFDDQFSVERPDGSNFTLKIRSTKLEDSAMYFCASSGLATDTQYFGPGTRLTVL.

The J gene is TRBJ2-2, the V gene TRBV9; a possible D gene is TRBD2 (5 bases). Germline V lookup: CDR1 SGDLS, CDR2 YYNGEE. Trimming shortened V by 3 bases and J by 8 bases, and 17 bases separated the two germline ends. The CDR3 spans 15 residues. The CDR3, as DNA: TGTGCCAGCAGCGCCGGAGGCTCTGATGCGGGGGAGCTGTTTTTT. Translating gives CASSAGGSDAGELFF.

The chain joins TRBV4-1 to TRBJ2-5, with 10 bases matching TRBD2. The trim removed 0 bases at V and 6 bases at J, leaving 10 bases unmatched. The CDR3 extends over 17 amino acids. From germline, CDR1 is MGHRA and CDR2 YSYEKL. In DNA, the CDR3 is TGCGCCAGCAGCCAAGACCCGCCGGCTAGCGGGAGACAGACCCAGTACTTC. Amino acid sequence: CASSQDPPASGRQTQYF.

The chain combines TRBV4-1 with TRBJ1-1, with 10 nucleotides matching TRBD1. The length of the CDR3 is 15 residues. Germline CDR1 is MGHRA and CDR2 is YSYEKL. V was clipped by 3 bases and J by 7 bases; unmatched bases: 8. CDR3 in amino acids: CASSHPGTGVHEAFF. The CDR3 DNA follows: TGCGCCAGCAGCCACCCCGGGACAGGGGTTCATGAAGCTTTCTTT.

The rearrangement joins TRBV10-3 to TRBJ2-5; 7 bases line up with TRBD2. V dropped 9 bases and J dropped 4; count of bases not matched to a gene: 8. Germline V gene sequence: CDR1 ENHRY, CDR2 SYGVKD. The CDR3 loop spans 13 amino acids. CDR3 amino acids: CAMRRTSGETQYF. CDR3 nucleotides: TGTGCCATGCGGAGGACTAGTGGAGAGACCCAGTACTTC.

This chain uses TRBV10-2 with TRBJ2-7, with a tentative D call TRBD1 (6 bases). Trimming stripped 7 bases from V and 2 bases from J, with 18 bases between. Looked up from germline, CDR1 is WSHSY and CDR2 is SAAADI. The length of the CDR3 is 15 residues. CDR3: CASKNTQGMAYEQYF. In DNA form, the CDR3 reads TGCGCCAGCAAGAATACACAGGGAATGGCCTACGAGCAGTACTTC.

This clone was detected once. This sequence joins TRBV4-1 and TRBJ1-2, with a weak D call TRBD1 (5 bases). The CDR3 runs to 15 residues. Trimming took 1 base from V and 4 from J, leaving 13 bases between them. Germline lookup yields CDR1 MGHRA and CDR2 YSYEKL. CDR3 bases: TGCGCCAGCAGCCAAGCGTCGACAGCAAGCTATGGCTACACCTTC. Residues: CASSQASTASYGYTF.

The chain has TRBV14 and TRBJ2-7; the match to TRBD1 covers 7 bases. J lost 4 bases, V lost 5 bases, and 14 bases had no gene match. The CDR3 runs to 16 residues. Germline lookup yields CDR1 SGHDN and CDR2 FVKESK. CDR3 region: CASSEKNRGLLYEQYF. The CDR3 nucleotides are TGTGCCAGCAGCGAAAAAAACAGGGGTCTTTTGTACGAGCAGTACTTC.

This clone was observed a handful of times. The chain has TRBV11-2 and TRBJ2-3; no firm D call. V shed 2 bases and J shed 0 bases, with 6 bases lying between them. Germline CDR1 SGHAT, CDR2 FQNNGV. The CDR3 has 14 residues. DNA for the CDR3: TGTGCCAGCAGCTTAACAGAAAGCACAGATACGCAGTATTTT. It specifies CASSLTESTDTQYF.

The rearrangement uses TRBV4-1 and TRBJ1-5; possibly TRBD1 for D (6 bases). The germline V and J ends were trimmed by 4 bases and 7 bases, with 11 bases remaining between them. The CDR3 has 13 amino acids. CDR1 and CDR2 (germline): MGHRA, YSYEKL. For the CDR3, the DNA is TGCGCCAGCAGCCTAGAGACAGGACAGCCCCAGCATTTT. Protein sequence: CASSLETGQPQHF.

CDR3 sequence reads: CASSIGYNEQFF. CDR3 nucleotides: TGTGCCAGTAGTATCGGGTACAATGAGCAGTTCTTC. The chain uses TRBV19 and TRBJ2-1, with D uncertain. CDR3 size: 12 residues. Looked up from germline, CDR1 is LNHDA and CDR2 is SQIVND (reference sequence). Between the trimmed V and J ends, which lost 3 bases and 4 bases, there was a span of 4 bases.

This chain links TRBV18 with TRBJ2-5; D not resolved. Germline V gene lookup returns CDR1 KGHSH and CDR2 LQKENI. Trimming cost V 2 bases and J 0 bases, with 7 bases left between them. The CDR3 is 14 residues long. CDR3 sequence reads: CASSPTEYQETQYF. The CDR3 DNA sequence: TGTGCCAGCTCACCAACGGAGTACCAAGAGACCCAGTACTTC.

The rearrangement links TRBV6-5 to TRBJ1-2; the match to TRBD1 covers 9 bases. CDR1 and CDR2 from the germline V gene are MNHEY and SVGAGI. J was trimmed by 3 bases and V by 10 bases; bases with no gene match: 9. This CDR3 spans 14 amino acids. The CDR3 is CATRTGGAYYGYTF. The CDR3 coding sequence is TGTGCCACCCGAACAGGGGGCGCGTACTATGGCTACACCTTC.

This clone is a singleton in its sample. The chain links TRBV2 to TRBJ2-7; 8 positions agree with TRBD1. Trimming took 3 bases from V and 3 from J; bases not matched to a gene: 4. Looked up from germline, CDR1 is SNHLY and CDR2 is FYNNEI. The CDR3 runs 14 residues. This CDR3 reads CASSEQGALYEQYF. The CDR3 DNA reads TGTGCCAGCAGTGAGCAGGGGGCTCTCTACGAGCAGTACTTC.

The rearrangement uses TRBV5-5 and TRBJ1-2; 8 bases match TRBD1. Trimming cost V 5 bases and J 1 base; bases outside gene matches: 10. The CDR3 is 16 residues long. Per germline, CDR1 SGHKS and CDR2 YYEKEE (reference sequence). CDR3 nucleotide sequence: TGTGCCAGCAGACCTCAGGGGGCGTCGGTTAACTATGGCTACACCTTC. Translating gives CASRPQGASVNYGYTF.

The chain joins TRBV5-4 to TRBJ2-1; D gene uncertain. Germline CDR1 SGHNT, CDR2 YYREEE (reference sequence). The CDR3 runs to 13 residues. V shed 0 bases and J shed 10 bases, with 11 bases lying between them. CDR3 bases: TGTGCCAGCAGCTTGGGGGCCAAAAGGGAGCAGTTCTTC. It is translated as CASSLGAKREQFF.

The chain combines TRBV7-6 with TRBJ1-2; 12 bases agree with TRBD1. The J segment lost 7 bases and the V segment lost 6 bases, leaving 6 bases of the junction unmatched. Germline V gives CDR1 SGHVS, CDR2 FNYEAQ. The CDR3 loop spans 14 amino acids. DNA of the CDR3: TGTGCCAGCAGTGTCGGGACAGGGGGCTTTGGCTACACCTTC. The encoded protein is CASSVGTGGFGYTF.

On this clone: The junction differs from germline at one of its ends, possibly a read error. The rearrangement joins TRBV5-1 to TRBJ2-3, with unresolved D. The length of the CDR3 is 14 residues. Per germline, CDR1 SGHRS and CDR2 YFSETQ. Here the CDR3 reads CASCLVQNTDTQYF. CDR3 DNA sequence: TGCGCCAGCTGCTTGGTACAGAACACAGATACGCAGTATTTT.